This T cell receptor beta chain was recorded in a study of stem cell transplantation in POMP-related autoinflammatory disease. The study, taken as a whole, reports: Patients with PRAID showed a restricted number of unique TRB V-J gene pairings.

Sequencing was performed with immunoSEQ multiplex PCR; in TCRdb, only in-frame clones are kept and a portion is missing. Seen here are 25,000 to 30,000 clones, more than 75% observed once, and the top ten hold about 2.3%. As regards this clone: Its antigen is undetermined.

The CDR3 is 14 residues long. Germline loops: CDR1 KGHSH, CDR2 LQKENI. The V end was cut by 8 bases, the J end by 6 bases, with 17 bases between. This receptor was identified in a human donor with POMP-related autoinflammation and immune dysregulation (PRAID). The V gene is TRBV18, the J gene TRBJ1-5; D is perhaps TRBD1 (6 bases). Sequencing was performed on CD4+ T cells from PBMCs, taken before stem cell transplantation. The CDR3, as DNA: TGTGCCAGCACAGAAGCAGGGGCGGCTCAGCCCCAGCATTTT. Translating gives CASTEAGAAQPQHF.